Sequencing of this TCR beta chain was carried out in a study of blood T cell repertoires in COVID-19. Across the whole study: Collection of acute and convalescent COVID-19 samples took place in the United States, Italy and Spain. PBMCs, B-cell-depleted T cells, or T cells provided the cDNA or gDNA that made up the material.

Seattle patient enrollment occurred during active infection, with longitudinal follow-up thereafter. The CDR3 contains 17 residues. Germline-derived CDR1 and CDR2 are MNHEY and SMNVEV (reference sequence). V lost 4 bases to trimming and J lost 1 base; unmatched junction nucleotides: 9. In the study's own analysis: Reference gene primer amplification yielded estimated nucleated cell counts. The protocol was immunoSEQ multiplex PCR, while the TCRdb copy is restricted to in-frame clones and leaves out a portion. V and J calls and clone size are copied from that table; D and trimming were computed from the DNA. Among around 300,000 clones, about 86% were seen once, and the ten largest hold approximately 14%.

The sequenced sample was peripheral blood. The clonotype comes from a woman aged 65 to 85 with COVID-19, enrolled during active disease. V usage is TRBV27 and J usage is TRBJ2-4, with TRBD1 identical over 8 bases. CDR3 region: CASSYQGARSAKNIQYF. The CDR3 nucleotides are TGTGCCAGCAGTTACCAGGGGGCGAGGTCTGCCAAAAACATTCAGTACTTC.